This entry describes one TCR beta chain. Germline V gene sequence: CDR1 SQVTM, CDR2 ANQGSEA. V was trimmed by 0 bases and J by 4 bases, leaving 6 bases between them. The CDR3 is 12 residues long. The record originates from a study of blood T cell repertoires in COVID-19. Per the authors' pipeline: Amplification of reference gene primers provided the estimated nucleated cell counts. Assay used: immunoSEQ multiplex PCR; TCRdb lists only in-frame clones, some missing. Clone size and V and J calls were adopted from that table, with D and trimming inferred from the DNA. The sample includes some 380,000 clones, around 90% of them seen just once.

Sequences were obtained from peripheral blood. The chain couples TRBV29-1 to TRBJ2-5; D might be TRBD1 (6 bases). This clonotype was obtained from a man aged 18 to 29 with active or convalescent COVID-19. CDR3 amino acids: CSVEEGGETQYF. The DNA of the CDR3 is TGCAGCGTTGAAGAAGGGGGAGAGACCCAGTACTTC.